Presented here are 24 T cell receptor beta chains from one specimen sequenced in a study of PD-L1 blockade in urothelial cancer listed by TCRdb under 2017. This sample's time point label indicates: peripheral blood 6 weeks after treatment start. Libraries were constructed by the immunoSEQ multiplex PCR assay. Drawn from immuneACCESS, this table holds only the in-frame rearrangements with V and J called that TCRdb kept. Clones are partly lost; checked studies trace under half to an unresolved V gene and leave the rest unexplained. For this sample the table gives more than 95,000 clones, of which more than 75% were detected only once. The leading ten clones occupy 2% to 2.5% of the sample. The starting material was PBMCs, obtained around atezolizumab (anti-PD-L1) treatment. The receptor set was obtained from a man in his fifties with urothelial cancer.

The gene calls are TRBV5-1 and TRBJ1-4; 7 nucleotides agree with TRBD1. Trimming at V came to 6 bases and at J to 4 bases, leaving 6 bases not matched to a gene. Germline V gene lookup returns CDR1 SGHRS and CDR2 YFSETQ. This CDR3 is built from 14 residues. The CDR3 DNA is TGCGCCAGCAAGGTGGGACAGCGTAATGAAAAACTGTTTTTT. Translated, it gives CASKVGQRNEKLFF.

V gene TRBV19 combines with J gene TRBJ1-6; a possible D gene is TRBD1 (6 bases). The CDR3 spans 14 residues. The germline V gene encodes CDR1 LNHDA and CDR2 SQIVND (reference sequence). V shed 3 bases and J shed 6 bases, with 9 bases lying between them. The CDR3 region has the DNA TGTGCCAGTAGTATTCAGGGGACTAATTCACCCCTCCACTTT. Translating it yields CASSIQGTNSPLHF.

This chain uses TRBV7-6 with TRBJ2-2, with 10 nucleotides matching TRBD1. The germline gives CDR1 SGHVS, CDR2 FNYEAQ. The V and J ends lost 4 bases and 7 bases, in that order; junction bases with no gene match: 6. The CDR3 is 15 residues long. CDR3 nucleotide sequence: TGTGCCAGCAGCTACTCAAGGGACAGGGGCGGGGAGCTGTTTTTT. This codes for CASSYSRDRGGELFF.

The CDR3 coding sequence is TGTGCCAGCTCACCACAGCGGGGTGGGACTGAAGCTTTCTTT. Its protein is CASSPQRGGTEAFF. The chain employs TRBV18 and TRBJ1-1; D gene uncertain. CDR3 size: 14 residues. Germline V gene sequence: CDR1 KGHSH, CDR2 LQKENI. V lost 1 base, J lost 5 bases, and 11 bases lay in between.

The rearrangement links TRBV5-1 to TRBJ2-7; D not certain. This CDR3 is 12 amino acids long. Germline V lookup: CDR1 SGHRS, CDR2 YFSETQ. V lost 5 bases, J lost 2 bases, and 8 bases lay in between. This CDR3 reads CASRADTYEQYF. DNA of the CDR3: TGCGCCAGCAGAGCTGACACCTACGAGCAGTACTTC. Together with reference TRBV5-1 and TRBJ2-7, the CDR3 gives the full variable domain: KAGVTQTPRYLIKTRGQQVTLSCSPISGHRSVSWYQQTPGQGLQFLFEYFSETQRNKGNFPGRFSGRQFSNSRSEMNVSTLELGDSALYLCASRADTYEQYFGPGTRLTVT.

A few counts support this clone. The chain is built from TRBV28 and TRBJ1-1; 7 nucleotides match TRBD1. The CDR3 loop spans 12 amino acids. Germline V gives CDR1 MDHEN, CDR2 SYDVKM. The V segment lost 5 bases and the J segment 11 bases; nucleotides outside the gene matches: 8. The CDR3 region is CASSTGAMGAFF. The CDR3 DNA reads as TGTGCCAGCAGTACAGGGGCTATGGGGGCTTTCTTT. Combining the CDR3 with reference TRBV28 and TRBJ1-1 gives the whole variable domain DVKVTQSSRYLVKRTGEKVFLECVQDMDHENMFWYRQDPGLGLRLIYFSYDVKMKEKGDIPEGYSVSREKKERFSLILESASTNQTSMYLCASSTGAMGAFFGQGTRLTVV.

In its sample, this clone was seen a few times. The germline gene is not matched at one end of the junction; a read error may be the cause. The V and J genes are TRBV10-3 and TRBJ2-7; 13 bases map to TRBD2. The V gene's germline CDR1 is ENHRY and CDR2 SYGVKD. The CDR3 covers 15 residues. This CDR3 is CAIRGTSGKSSEQYF. CDR3 DNA sequence: TGTGCCATCAGGGGGACTAGCGGGAAATCCTCCGAGCAGTACTTC.

A single count supports this clone. The rearrangement uses TRBV9 and TRBJ2-6, with 9 bases identical to TRBD1. Germline CDR1 SGDLS, CDR2 YYNGEE. This CDR3 comprises 16 residues. Losses at the gene ends were 2 bases for V and 4 bases for J; bases not matched to a gene: 4. CDR3 sequence reads: CASSVGQGRGANVLTF. The CDR3 coding sequence is TGTGCCAGCAGCGTGGGACAGGGTCGCGGGGCCAACGTCCTGACTTTC.

The V and J genes are TRBV29-1 and TRBJ2-7; 7 positions match TRBD1. This CDR3 contains 13 residues. Per the germline V gene, CDR1 is SQVTM and CDR2 is ANQGSEA. Germline trimming cut 4 bases from V and 6 bases from J; bases unmatched to any gene: 9. Here the CDR3 reads CSVVRDSPVEQYF. In nucleotides, the CDR3 is TGCAGCGTTGTTCGGGACAGCCCGGTCGAGCAGTACTTC.

The chain links TRBV2 to TRBJ2-5, with TRBD2 matching over 10 bases. Germline trimming cut 2 bases from V and 7 bases from J; bases unmatched to any gene: 7. The germline V gene has CDR1 SNHLY and CDR2 FYNNEI. The CDR3 contains 15 residues. The CDR3 DNA is TGTGCCAGCAGTGAACTAGCGGGAGCCCTTGGGACCCAGTACTTC. It translates to CASSELAGALGTQYF.

This clone was seen only once. V and J are TRBV28 and TRBJ2-4; 12 bases match TRBD2. V lost 1 base and J lost 4; bases outside the gene matches: 5. The CDR3 loop spans 17 amino acids. Germline CDR1 and CDR2: MDHEN and SYDVKM. For the CDR3, the DNA is TGTGCCAGCAGTTTATTGGGGACTAGCGGGTCGAAAAACATTCAGTACTTC. Translation: CASSLLGTSGSKNIQYF.

This chain uses TRBV5-4 with TRBJ2-1; TRBD2 agrees at 11 bases. V shed 3 bases, J shed 5 bases, and the junction held 7 bases outside the gene matches. This CDR3 region has 16 residues. The germline CDR1 and CDR2 sequences are SGHNT and YYREEE (reference sequence). The CDR3 DNA reads TGTGCCAGCAGCTGGGTAGCGGGAGGGCCGAACAATGAGCAGTTCTTC. As protein: CASSWVAGGPNNEQFF.

A note on this clone: Other DNA sequences of this sample code for an identical CDR3. The gene calls are TRBV2 and TRBJ1-1; D may be TRBD1 (5 bases). The CDR3 is made up of 13 amino acids. Germline-derived CDR1 and CDR2 are SNHLY and FYNNEI. The ends were cut back, 6 bases at V and 1 base at J, with 9 bases in the middle. The CDR3 loop reads CASRADRNTEAFF. The CDR3 bases are TGTGCCAGCAGGGCCGACAGGAACACTGAAGCTTTCTTT.

CDR3 nucleotides: TGTGCCAGCAGCTTGCCACGGGGGGGAGGCTGGACTGAAGCTTTCTTT. This sequence encodes CASSLPRGGGWTEAFF. The V and J genes are TRBV5-6 and TRBJ1-1; tentative D call: TRBD1 (5 bases). Trimming shortened V by 1 base and J by 5 bases, and 18 bases separated the two germline ends. The CDR3 length is 16 residues. Germline CDR1 is SGHDT and CDR2 is YYEEEE.

The CDR3: CASSLSGGASYNEQFF. The CDR3 DNA reads TGTGCCAGCAGTTTATCGGGGGGGGCTAGTTACAATGAGCAGTTCTTC. The rearrangement joins TRBV28 to TRBJ2-1; 8 positions match TRBD2. Trimming removed 1 base from V and 4 bases from J; junction bases left unmatched: 6. CDR3 size: 16 residues. Germline values: CDR1 MDHEN, CDR2 SYDVKM.

The rearrangement joins TRBV19 to TRBJ1-2, with 7 bases matching TRBD1. Losses at the gene ends were 8 bases for V and 7 bases for J; bases not matched to a gene: 7. Per the germline V gene, CDR1 is LNHDA and CDR2 is SQIVND (reference sequence). This CDR3 comprises 12 residues. CDR3 amino acids: CASSSKGAGYTF. CDR3 DNA sequence: TGTGCCAGTTCTTCCAAGGGGGCTGGCTACACCTTC. The variable domain in full, completed from reference TRBV19 and TRBJ1-2, reads DGGITQSPKYLFRKEGQNVTLSCEQNLNHDAMYWYRQDPGQGLRLIYYSQIVNDFQKGDIAEGYSVSREKKESFPLTVTSAQKNPTAFYLCASSSKGAGYTFGSGTRLTVV.

The chain carries TRBV6-6 and TRBJ2-2; 11 bases are a match to TRBD1. The germline CDR1 and CDR2 sequences are MNHNY and SVGAGI (reference sequence). This CDR3 spans 14 amino acids. V dropped 10 bases and J dropped 5; count of bases not matched to a gene: 6. The CDR3 loop reads CAIADRGLTGELFF. As DNA, the CDR3 is TGTGCCATAGCGGACAGGGGGCTGACCGGGGAGCTGTTTTTT.

J is TRBJ2-7 and V is TRBV28, with TRBD1 as a possible D gene (6 bases). The CDR3 is 16 residues long. Germline V gene lookup returns CDR1 MDHEN and CDR2 SYDVKM. V was trimmed by 5 bases and J by 0 bases, leaving 17 bases between them. This CDR3 reads CASSQGPLLSSYEQYF. CDR3 bases: TGTGCCAGCAGTCAGGGGCCGTTGTTAAGCTCCTACGAGCAGTACTTC.

The chain has TRBV28 and TRBJ1-2; TRBD1 agrees at 7 bases. The J segment lost 0 bases and the V segment lost 3 bases, leaving 7 bases of the junction unmatched. CDR3 length equals 16 residues. The V gene's germline CDR1 is MDHEN and CDR2 SYDVKM. This CDR3 reads CASSFSGQMTNYGYTF. Here the CDR3 DNA reads TGTGCCAGCAGTTTCTCGGGACAGATGACTAACTATGGCTACACCTTC.

This chain links TRBV10-3 with TRBJ2-7; D is unclear. Trimming took off 3 bases at V and 3 bases at J, with 3 bases between the two ends. Germline-derived CDR1 and CDR2 are ENHRY and SYGVKD. CDR3 size: 11 residues. As DNA, the CDR3 is TGTGCCATCAGTGACAACTACGAGCAGTACTTC. Translation gives CAISDNYEQYF.

V gene TRBV14 combines with J gene TRBJ2-7; 15 positions agree with TRBD2. Looked up from germline, CDR1 is SGHDN and CDR2 is FVKESK. V was clipped by 4 bases and J by 4 bases; unmatched bases: 5. The CDR3 contains 16 residues. The CDR3 region has the DNA TGTGCCAGCAGCCGTCGGACTAGCGGGAGGGTATACGAGCAGTACTTC. This sequence encodes CASSRRTSGRVYEQYF.

The CDR3 region is CASSGLAGGVTGELFF. CDR3 bases: TGTGCCAGCAGTGGTTTAGCGGGAGGAGTTACCGGGGAGCTGTTTTTT. The rearrangement links TRBV28 to TRBJ2-2; 10 nucleotides align to TRBD2. CDR1 and CDR2 (germline): MDHEN, SYDVKM. The CDR3 has 16 amino acids. The junction had 8 bases not matched to a gene; V was cut back by 5 bases and J by 5 bases.

The V gene is TRBV30, the J gene TRBJ1-4, with 8 nucleotides matching TRBD1. V dropped 0 bases and J dropped 3; count of bases not matched to a gene: 3. CDR3 length: 15 amino acids. Germline CDR1 and CDR2: GTSNPN and SVGIG (reference sequence). CDR3 residues: CAWSVPGGPNEKLFF. CDR3 DNA sequence: TGTGCCTGGAGTGTACCAGGGGGCCCTAATGAAAAACTGTTTTTT.

The chain links TRBV18 to TRBJ1-5; 7 nucleotides align to TRBD1. Per the germline V gene, CDR1 is KGHSH and CDR2 is LQKENI. This CDR3 is built from 14 residues. J was trimmed by 4 bases and V by 5 bases; bases with no gene match: 5. The chain's CDR3 is CASSKGTANQPQHF. Written as DNA, the CDR3 is TGTGCCAGCTCAAAGGGGACAGCAAATCAGCCCCAGCATTTT.